What follows describes a single T cell receptor (beta chain). Its antigen remains unknown. Profiling relied on immunoSEQ multiplex PCR, and the TCRdb table lists in-frame clones only, not all of them. The sample carries about 74,000 clones, 94% recorded once. This CDR3 has 13 residues. The V gene's germline CDR1 is SGHTA and CDR2 FQGNSA. Trimming removed 7 bases at V and 3 bases at J, with 13 bases between. The sample belongs to a study of cytomegalovirus exposure and HLA in healthy donors. About the research overall: The platform used for the 120 or so validation repertoires matched that of the roughly 670 first-cohort repertoires, a later analysis reported. Whole-study findings and limits: Listed as cytomegalovirus-associated were 150 to 200 TCR beta chains.

Among the roughly 110 subjects of the validation cohort, separate from the approximately 700-subject first cohort, were the donors. Sequencing was done on a sample of PBMCs. The rearrangement uses TRBV7-2 and TRBJ2-7; weak D call: TRBD1 (6 bases). This TCR was recovered from a woman in her late teens or twenties in good health and CMV-seropositive. Written as DNA, the CDR3 is TGTGCCAGCACCCGACAGGTGAGCTACGAGCAGTACTTC. Translated, it gives CASTRQVSYEQYF.